Listed below are T cell receptor beta chains from one sample, sequenced in a study of T cells in Graves' hyperthyroidism and ophthalmopathy. A single record per CDR3 protein comes from TCRdb applying MiXCR to the multiplex PCR reads. The sample records around 390,000 distinct CDR3 sequences, 14% being singletons. Sequencing was done on a sample of blood. The receptors come from a woman aged 25 to 39 with Graves' ophthalmopathy. Each CDR3 is given with its conserved first and last residue. Each record gives: D gene, V gene, J gene, clone size, CDR3 DNA, CDR3 protein. D genes are given only for firm matches. Clone size is stated in some rows and not others, as once, few, many or a class when expanded.

d_gene: -
v_gene: TRBV2
j_gene: TRBJ1-3
abundance: many
CDR3nt: TGTGCCAGCTTGGATCCCATTTTTGGAAACACCATATATTTT
CDR3aa: CASLDPIFGNTIYF

d_gene: -
v_gene: TRBV19
j_gene: TRBJ1-1
abundance: many
CDR3nt: TGTGCCAGTATCAGGACGGCGAACACTGAAGCTTTCTTT
CDR3aa: CASIRTANTEAFF

d_gene: TRBD1
v_gene: TRBV5-1
j_gene: TRBJ1-1
abundance: -
CDR3nt: TGCGCCAGCCGGGACAGGGGTCACACTGAAGCTTTCTTT
CDR3aa: CASRDRGHTEAFF

d_gene: -
v_gene: TRBV6-1
j_gene: TRBJ1-4
abundance: many
CDR3nt: TGTGCCAGCAGTGCAGAACCGGGACGGCTTCTAAAACTTGAAAAACTGTTTTTT
CDR3aa: CASSAEPGRLLKLEKLFF

d_gene: -
v_gene: TRBV7-8
j_gene: TRBJ2-2
abundance: -
CDR3nt: TGTGCCAGCAGCTCTTTTGGGGAGGCGAACACCGGGGAGCTGTTTTTT
CDR3aa: CASSSFGEANTGELFF

d_gene: -
v_gene: TRBV25-1
j_gene: TRBJ1-2
abundance: -
CDR3nt: TGTGCCAGCAGTGATTATGGTTATGGCTACACCTTC
CDR3aa: CASSDYGYGYTF

d_gene: TRBD1
v_gene: TRBV24-1
j_gene: TRBJ2-1
abundance: many
CDR3nt: TGTGCCACCAGCCACCGGGACAGGGGCGTCTACAATGAGCAGTTCTTC
CDR3aa: CATSHRDRGVYNEQFF

d_gene: TRBD2
v_gene: TRBV27
j_gene: TRBJ2-2
abundance: many
CDR3nt: TGTGCCAGCATGGGGCTAGCGGGGGGGCCGAACACCGGGGAGCTGTTTTTT
CDR3aa: CASMGLAGGPNTGELFF

d_gene: TRBD1
v_gene: TRBV11-2
j_gene: TRBJ2-3
abundance: -
CDR3nt: TGTGCCAGCAGCCCCGGACAGGGGGCGACAGATACGCAGTATTTT
CDR3aa: CASSPGQGATDTQYF

d_gene: -
v_gene: TRBV20-1
j_gene: TRBJ1-4
abundance: -
CDR3nt: TGCAGTGCTAGAGGAGGTATATTGGACCTAACGCGGGAAAAACTGTTTTTT
CDR3aa: CSARGGILDLTREKLFF

d_gene: -
v_gene: TRBV10-1
j_gene: TRBJ2-1
abundance: many
CDR3nt: TGCGCCAGCAGTGAAGAGCCGAGCTCCTACAATGAGCAGTTCTTC
CDR3aa: CASSEEPSSYNEQFF

d_gene: TRBD2
v_gene: TRBV3-1
j_gene: TRBJ2-1
abundance: few
CDR3nt: TGTGCCAGCAGCGTCGGGCGGGGGGGAGTCTACAATGAGCAGTTCTTC
CDR3aa: CASSVGRGGVYNEQFF

d_gene: -
v_gene: TRBV30
j_gene: TRBJ1-2
abundance: many
CDR3nt: TGTGCCTGGAGAGCGTTATCTGACGGCTACACCTTC
CDR3aa: CAWRALSDGYTF

d_gene: -
v_gene: TRBV2
j_gene: TRBJ1-2
abundance: many
CDR3nt: TGTGCCAGCAGTGAAAGTATAGGACAGCGGAATGGCTACACCTTC
CDR3aa: CASSESIGQRNGYTF

d_gene: -
v_gene: TRBV6-2/TRBV6-3
j_gene: TRBJ1-5
abundance: -
CDR3nt: TGTGCCAGCAGTCTCGAGCGTGTCAATCAGCCCCAGCATTTT
CDR3aa: CASSLERVNQPQHF

d_gene: -
v_gene: TRBV19
j_gene: TRBJ1-2
abundance: many
CDR3nt: TGTGCCAGTAGTGGTGTATCCGGGGGCTATGGCTACACCTTC
CDR3aa: CASSGVSGGYGYTF

d_gene: -
v_gene: TRBV4-1
j_gene: TRBJ2-7
abundance: -
CDR3nt: TGCGCCAGCAGCCAAACTACGAGCGAGAGATACGAGCAGTACTTC
CDR3aa: CASSQTTSERYEQYF

d_gene: TRBD2
v_gene: TRBV7-2
j_gene: TRBJ2-2
abundance: many
CDR3nt: TGTGCCAGCAGCTTAGAGCCTTGGGGGGGGAGCACCGGGGAGCTGTTTTTT
CDR3aa: CASSLEPWGGSTGELFF

d_gene: -
v_gene: TRBV30
j_gene: TRBJ2-7
abundance: many
CDR3nt: TGTGCCTGGAGTGGGGGAGGGGGCGCGGCCGAGCAGTACTTC
CDR3aa: CAWSGGGGAAEQYF

d_gene: TRBD1
v_gene: TRBV15
j_gene: TRBJ1-4
abundance: -
CDR3nt: TGTGCCACCAGCATAGACAGGGACTTTAATGAAAAACTGTTTTTT
CDR3aa: CATSIDRDFNEKLFF

d_gene: -
v_gene: TRBV7-2
j_gene: TRBJ1-6
abundance: few
CDR3nt: TGTGCCAGCAGCCCCCGGCCAGGGGCGAATTCACCCCTCCACTTT
CDR3aa: CASSPRPGANSPLHF

d_gene: -
v_gene: TRBV12-3/TRBV12-4
j_gene: TRBJ2-2
abundance: many
CDR3nt: TGTGCCAGCAGTTTTGGGAGCGGCTTGAACACCGGGGAGCTGTTTTTT
CDR3aa: CASSFGSGLNTGELFF

d_gene: TRBD1
v_gene: TRBV7-2
j_gene: TRBJ2-3
abundance: -
CDR3nt: TGTGCCGGCAGCCCACAGGGGTCAGATACGCAGTATTTT
CDR3aa: CAGSPQGSDTQYF

d_gene: -
v_gene: TRBV7-2
j_gene: TRBJ1-1
abundance: -
CDR3nt: TGTGCCAGCAGCTTATTTCCTGGGGGGAACACTGAAGCTTTCTTT
CDR3aa: CASSLFPGGNTEAFF

d_gene: -
v_gene: TRBV2
j_gene: TRBJ2-5
abundance: many
CDR3nt: TGTGCCAGCAAACTTGTGAGTCAAGAGACCCAGTACTTC
CDR3aa: CASKLVSQETQYF

d_gene: -
v_gene: TRBV18
j_gene: TRBJ1-1
abundance: many
CDR3nt: TGTGCCAGCTCACGGTTTCTACAACAGGGCGCGAACACTGAAGCTTTCTTT
CDR3aa: CASSRFLQQGANTEAFF

d_gene: -
v_gene: TRBV2
j_gene: TRBJ1-5
abundance: -
CDR3nt: TGTGCCAGCAGTGAAGAGGGTAGTGACAATCAGCCCCAGCATTTT
CDR3aa: CASSEEGSDNQPQHF

d_gene: -
v_gene: TRBV12-3/TRBV12-4
j_gene: TRBJ1-5
abundance: many
CDR3nt: TGTGCCAGCAGTTGGGACGTTAGCAATCAGCCCCAGCATTTT
CDR3aa: CASSWDVSNQPQHF

d_gene: -
v_gene: TRBV28
j_gene: TRBJ1-1
abundance: many
CDR3nt: TGTGCCAGCAGTGCTGGGTCCACTGAAGCTTTCTTT
CDR3aa: CASSAGSTEAFF

d_gene: TRBD1
v_gene: TRBV28
j_gene: TRBJ1-2
abundance: many
CDR3nt: TGTGCCAGCAGTTTCGCAGGGGGTCTTGATAACTATGGCTACACCTTC
CDR3aa: CASSFAGGLDNYGYTF

d_gene: -
v_gene: TRBV20-1
j_gene: TRBJ1-5
abundance: few
CDR3nt: TGCAGTGCTCCGCTGGTTTTGGGGTCCGGGTCCAATCAGCCCCAGCATTTT
CDR3aa: CSAPLVLGSGSNQPQHF

d_gene: -
v_gene: TRBV27
j_gene: TRBJ2-1
abundance: many
CDR3nt: TGTGCCAGCAGTGTAAACTCCTACAATGAGCAGTTCTTC
CDR3aa: CASSVNSYNEQFF

d_gene: TRBD1
v_gene: TRBV20-1
j_gene: TRBJ2-1
abundance: many
CDR3nt: TGCAGTGCTAGAGGTGATGGACAGGGGGCTCGAAATGAGCAGTTCTTC
CDR3aa: CSARGDGQGARNEQFF

d_gene: TRBD2
v_gene: TRBV4-1
j_gene: TRBJ2-2
abundance: few
CDR3nt: TGCGCCAGCAGCCAAGAGTTGCTCGGGGGGGCCCTAACCGGGGAGCTGTTTTTT
CDR3aa: CASSQELLGGALTGELFF

d_gene: -
v_gene: TRBV11-2
j_gene: TRBJ1-1
abundance: many
CDR3nt: TGTGCCAGCAGCCGTAGCGGGACCCCCACTGAAGCTTTCTTT
CDR3aa: CASSRSGTPTEAFF

d_gene: -
v_gene: TRBV29-1
j_gene: TRBJ1-1
abundance: many
CDR3nt: TGCAGCGTTGGCAGGGGAGGGCTTGAAGCTTTCTTT
CDR3aa: CSVGRGGLEAFF

d_gene: TRBD2
v_gene: TRBV7-9
j_gene: TRBJ2-3
abundance: -
CDR3nt: TGTGCCAGCAGCTTTTCGACTAGCGGGGGGGGCACAGATACGCAGTATTTT
CDR3aa: CASSFSTSGGGTDTQYF

d_gene: -
v_gene: TRBV15
j_gene: TRBJ2-7
abundance: many
CDR3nt: TGTGCCACCAGCAGAGATCCCCCTGGGGCTGAGGGCTCCTACGAGCAGTACTTC
CDR3aa: CATSRDPPGAEGSYEQYF

d_gene: -
v_gene: TRBV11-1
j_gene: TRBJ1-3
abundance: -
CDR3nt: TGTGCCAGCAGCCTAACTGAAACGGCCTCTGGAAACACCATATATTTT
CDR3aa: CASSLTETASGNTIYF

d_gene: TRBD1
v_gene: TRBV12-3/TRBV12-4
j_gene: TRBJ1-2
abundance: many
CDR3nt: TGTGCCAGCAGTCCAACGGACAGGACTCGAGGGGATGGCTACACCTTC
CDR3aa: CASSPTDRTRGDGYTF